This entry is about one T cell receptor beta chain. CDR3 size: 16 residues. CDR1 is MNHEY and CDR2 is SVGAGI in the germline V gene. Deletions cut 3 bases from V and 0 bases from J, with 9 bases between. The protocol was immunoSEQ multiplex PCR, while the TCRdb copy is restricted to in-frame clones and leaves out a portion. The sample has some 220,000 clones, around 84% seen once. This specimen comes from a study of blood T cell repertoires in COVID-19. On the study more broadly: Samples came from the United States, Italy and Spain, spanning acute and convalescent COVID-19.

The sequence was collected from a human donor in a cohort sampled during active COVID-19. Input material: peripheral blood. The chain couples TRBV6-5 to TRBJ1-6; maybe TRBD1 (6 bases). Here the CDR3 reads CASSYSDSSYNSPLHF. For the CDR3, the DNA is TGTGCCAGCAGTTATTCGGACAGCTCCTATAATTCACCCCTCCACTTT.